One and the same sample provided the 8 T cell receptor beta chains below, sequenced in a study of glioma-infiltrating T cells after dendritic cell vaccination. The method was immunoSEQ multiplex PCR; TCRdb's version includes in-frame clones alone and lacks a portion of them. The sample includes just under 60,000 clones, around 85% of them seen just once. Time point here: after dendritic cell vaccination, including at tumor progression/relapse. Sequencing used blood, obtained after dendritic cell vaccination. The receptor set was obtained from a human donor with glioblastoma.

The chain's CDR3 is CASSPRPDSPYEQYF. CDR3 nucleotide sequence: TGTGCCAGCAGCCCGAGGCCGGACAGTCCCTACGAGCAGTACTTC. The chain joins TRBV7-9 to TRBJ2-7; a possible D gene is TRBD1 (6 bases). CDR1 and CDR2 (germline): SEHNR, FQNEAQ (reference sequence). The CDR3 is 15 residues long. V was trimmed by 5 bases and J by 2 bases, leaving 16 bases between them.

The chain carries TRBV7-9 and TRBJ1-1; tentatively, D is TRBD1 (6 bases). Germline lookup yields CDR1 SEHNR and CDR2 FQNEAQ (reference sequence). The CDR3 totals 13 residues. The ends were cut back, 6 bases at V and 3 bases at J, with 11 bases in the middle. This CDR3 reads CASRQGLDTEAFF. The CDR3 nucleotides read TGTGCCAGCAGACAGGGATTGGACACTGAAGCTTTCTTT. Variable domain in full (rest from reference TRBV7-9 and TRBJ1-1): DTGVSQNPRHKITKRGQNVTFRCDPISEHNRLYWYRQTLGQGPEFLTYFQNEAQLEKSRLLSDRFSAERPKGSFSTLEIQRTEQGDSAMYLCASRQGLDTEAFFGQGTRLTVV.

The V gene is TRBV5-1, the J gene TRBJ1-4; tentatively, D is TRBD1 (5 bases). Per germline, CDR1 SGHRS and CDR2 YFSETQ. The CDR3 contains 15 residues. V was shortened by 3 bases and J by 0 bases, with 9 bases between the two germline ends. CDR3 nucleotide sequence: TGCGCCAGCAGCTATACGGGGGCAACTAATGAAAAACTGTTTTTT. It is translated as CASSYTGATNEKLFF.

The CDR3 reads CASSPIRLSSYEQYF. CDR3 in DNA: TGTGCCAGCAGCCCTATCAGACTCAGCTCCTACGAGCAGTACTTC. J is TRBJ2-7 and V is TRBV7-8; no firm D call. The germline gives CDR1 SGHVS, CDR2 FQNEAQ. V shed 5 bases and J shed 0 bases, with 14 bases lying between them. CDR3 size: 15 residues.

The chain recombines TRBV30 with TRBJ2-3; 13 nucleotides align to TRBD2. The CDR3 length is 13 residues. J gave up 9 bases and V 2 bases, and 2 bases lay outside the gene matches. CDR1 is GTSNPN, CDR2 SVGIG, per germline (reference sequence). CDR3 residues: CAWSSTSGGTQYF. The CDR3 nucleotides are TGTGCCTGGAGTTCGACTAGCGGGGGGACGCAGTATTTT.

The CDR3 region is CASSEREGEGNTIYF. The CDR3 nucleotides are TGTGCCAGCAGTGAGAGGGAGGGTGAGGGAAACACCATATATTTT. This chain connects TRBV6-1 to TRBJ1-3; no reliable D call. The CDR3 runs 15 residues. The germline CDR1 and CDR2 sequences are MNHNS and SASEGT. Trimming stripped 3 bases from V and 4 bases from J, with 13 bases between.

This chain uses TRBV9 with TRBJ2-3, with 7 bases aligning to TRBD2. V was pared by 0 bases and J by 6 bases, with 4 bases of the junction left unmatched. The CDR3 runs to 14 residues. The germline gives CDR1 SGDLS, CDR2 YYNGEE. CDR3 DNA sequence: TGTGCCAGCAGCGTAGCCAGCGGGGAGGATACGCAGTATTTT. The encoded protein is CASSVASGEDTQYF.

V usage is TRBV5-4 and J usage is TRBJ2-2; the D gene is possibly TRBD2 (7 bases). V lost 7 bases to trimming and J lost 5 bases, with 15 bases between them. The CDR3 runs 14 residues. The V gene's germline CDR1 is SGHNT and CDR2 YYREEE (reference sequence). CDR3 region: CASQGGGPTGELFF. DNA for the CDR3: TGTGCCAGCCAAGGGGGGGGGCCGACCGGGGAGCTGTTTTTT.